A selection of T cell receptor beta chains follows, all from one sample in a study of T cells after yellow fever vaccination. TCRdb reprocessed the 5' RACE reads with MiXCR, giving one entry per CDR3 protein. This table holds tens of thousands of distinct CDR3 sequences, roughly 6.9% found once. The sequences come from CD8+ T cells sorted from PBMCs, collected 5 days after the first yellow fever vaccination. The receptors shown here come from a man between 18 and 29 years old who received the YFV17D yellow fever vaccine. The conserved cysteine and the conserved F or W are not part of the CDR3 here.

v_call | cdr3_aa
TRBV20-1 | SARTGRYEQY
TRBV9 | ASSVKGLAGELF
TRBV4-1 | ASSQVPRLSTDTQY
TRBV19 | ASSIVSGAKNIQY
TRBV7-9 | ASSLFRSTENSPLH
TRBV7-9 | ASRETTGQGEAF
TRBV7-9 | ASSLHVGSGANVLT
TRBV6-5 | ASSYSTGGRPRY
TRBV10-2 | ASSEAGALGNEQF
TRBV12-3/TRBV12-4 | ASMWDRGSHEQF
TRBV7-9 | ASSYDRGDTQY
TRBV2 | ASWGKRSGELF
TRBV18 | ASSTYGTGLGETQY
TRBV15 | ATSPGAEAF
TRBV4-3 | ASSQDSDTQY
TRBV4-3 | ASSHAQGLWNEQF
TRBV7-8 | ASSLVMRTGPSYEQY
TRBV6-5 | ASSYFSGGANEQF
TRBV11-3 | ASSLGIALYNEQF
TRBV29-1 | SVEAGRGGRDTQY
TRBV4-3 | ASSQDRGRSTDTQY
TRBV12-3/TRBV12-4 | ASRPRQGRTDTQY
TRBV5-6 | ASSSGQYYGYT
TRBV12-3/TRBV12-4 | ASRDGGQGNQPQH
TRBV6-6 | ASTIGGSTEAF
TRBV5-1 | ASMTGTGLHEQY
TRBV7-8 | ASSPDFVSGGYNEQF
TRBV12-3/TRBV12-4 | ASSLTVYEQY
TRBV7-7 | ASSTTLEDTQC
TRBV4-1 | ASSQEVADEQF
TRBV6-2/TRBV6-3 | ASSPGGGYNEQF
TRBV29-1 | SAWTQETQY
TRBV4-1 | ASSQENADNYGYT
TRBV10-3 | AISAGGFEQY
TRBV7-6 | ASSLGQGTDTQY
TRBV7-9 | ASSLPPGGGSYNEQF
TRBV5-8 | ASPLGETQY
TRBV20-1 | SANNRLADTDTQY
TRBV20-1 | SARDGQGLTDTQY
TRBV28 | ASSPGRREAF